Below are 32 T cell receptor beta chains sequenced from a single sample in a study of blood T cell repertoires in COVID-19. The table came from immunoSEQ multiplex PCR; TCRdb's copy has only in-frame clones and leaves some out. The sample lists around 150,000 clones, around 73% occurring once. The source material was peripheral blood. These receptors came from a man between 60 and 75 years old who had recovered from COVID-19.

The V call is TRBV10-3, the J call TRBJ1-1; D is unclear. The germline gives CDR1 ENHRY, CDR2 SYGVKD. V lost 3 bases and J lost 7, with 9 bases in between. The CDR3 totals 12 residues. The CDR3 protein is CAISEREFEAFF. The CDR3, as DNA: TGTGCCATCAGTGAAAGGGAGTTTGAAGCTTTCTTT.

The V gene is TRBV5-1, the J gene TRBJ1-3; 7 bases are a match to TRBD1. This CDR3 has 19 amino acids. V lost 1 base, J lost 0 bases, and 13 bases stayed unmatched. Per germline, CDR1 SGHRS and CDR2 YFSETQ. CDR3 nucleotide sequence: TGCGCCAGCAGCTTGCTGCCGGCGACAGGGATTCTCTCTGGAAACACCATATATTTT. Amino acid sequence: CASSLLPATGILSGNTIYF.

The chain employs TRBV3-1 (or the pseudogene TRBV3-2) and TRBJ1-6, with TRBD1 identical over 10 bases. The CDR3 has 14 amino acids. J gave up 9 bases and V 2 bases, and 1 base lay outside the gene matches. Per the germline V gene, CDR1 is LGHDT and CDR2 is YNNKEL (reference sequence). This chain's CDR3 is CASSQRQGASPLHF. The CDR3 DNA reads TGTGCCAGCAGCCAACGACAGGGGGCTTCACCCCTCCACTTT.

The gene calls are TRBV11-3 and TRBJ2-1; 7 nucleotides align to TRBD2. J gave up 3 bases and V 1 base, and 3 bases lay outside the gene matches. CDR3 size: 15 residues. CDR1 is SGHNT and CDR2 is YENEEA in the germline V gene. This CDR3 is CASSLGAGDYNEQFF. Here the CDR3 DNA reads TGTGCCAGCAGCTTAGGGGCGGGGGACTACAATGAGCAGTTCTTC.

The chain links TRBV4-2 to TRBJ2-2; tentatively, D is TRBD2 (7 bases). This CDR3 has 15 amino acids. Germline V gives CDR1 LGHNA, CDR2 YNFKEQ. Trimming took 3 bases from V and 3 from J, leaving 11 bases between them. The CDR3 here is CASSHGGGDTGELFF. The DNA of the CDR3 is TGTGCCAGCAGCCACGGAGGGGGGGACACCGGGGAGCTGTTTTTT.

J is TRBJ1-2 and V is TRBV6-5, with 8 bases lining up with TRBD1. The V gene end was trimmed by 5 bases and the J gene end by 7 bases; junction bases not matched to a gene: 12. The germline CDR1 and CDR2 sequences are MNHEY and SVGAGI. The CDR3 is 15 residues long. The CDR3 sequence: CASSIAPRGRRGYTF. The CDR3, as DNA: TGTGCCAGCAGTATCGCCCCCAGGGGGCGGCGTGGCTACACCTTC.

The J gene is TRBJ1-3, the V gene TRBV2; 9 bases match TRBD1. Germline V gene sequence: CDR1 SNHLY, CDR2 FYNNEI. Trimming took 4 bases from V and 0 from J; bases not matched to a gene: 4. The CDR3 loop spans 16 amino acids. The CDR3 loop is CASSGDRVNSGNTIYF. CDR3 in DNA: TGTGCCAGCAGTGGGGACAGGGTGAACTCTGGAAACACCATATATTTT.

V usage is TRBV13 and J usage is TRBJ2-1, with 12 bases lining up with TRBD2. V gave up 2 bases and J gave up 7 bases; unmatched junction bases: 12. This CDR3 spans 18 amino acids. CDR1 and CDR2 (germline): PRHDT, FYEKMQ (reference sequence). CDR3 bases: TGTGCCAGCAGCTTAAGTCGTGGACTAGCGGGATTGATGAATGAGCAGTTCTTC. Its protein is CASSLSRGLAGLMNEQFF.

This chain joins TRBV5-4 and TRBJ2-3, with 7 bases identical to TRBD2. Trimming removed 3 bases from V and 6 bases from J; junction bases left unmatched: 7. CDR1 is SGHNT and CDR2 is YYREEE in the germline V gene (reference sequence). The CDR3 contains 14 residues. For the CDR3, the DNA is TGTGCCAGCAGCTATAGCTCCGGGAGGGATACGCAGTATTTT. Protein sequence: CASSYSSGRDTQYF.

The CDR3 protein is CASSGLAGRHNEQFF. CDR3 DNA sequence: TGTGCCAGCAGTGGCCTAGCTGGTCGGCACAATGAGCAGTTCTTC. The chain uses TRBV6-4 and TRBJ2-1, with a weak D call TRBD2 (5 bases). There are 15 residues in the CDR3. CDR1 MRHNA and CDR2 SNTAGT come from the germline V gene. Deletions cut 4 bases from V and 5 bases from J, with 15 bases between.

Many counts were recorded for this clone. V gene TRBV19 combines with J gene TRBJ1-2, with D maybe TRBD1 (5 bases). The CDR3 is 12 amino acids. Trimming took off 6 bases at V and 7 bases at J, with 12 bases between the two ends. Germline CDR1 LNHDA, CDR2 SQIVND (reference sequence). In nucleotides, the CDR3 is TGTGCCAGTAGCCCCAGGGAGGGTGGCTACACCTTC. It translates to CASSPREGGYTF.

The chain is built from TRBV2 and TRBJ1-3, with D unresolved. The CDR3 loop spans 14 amino acids. The germline gives CDR1 SNHLY, CDR2 FYNNEI. Trimming took 6 bases from V and 0 from J, leaving 9 bases between them. CDR3 coding DNA: TGTGCCAGCAGGCGGAGAGACTCTGGAAACACCATATATTTT. It codes for CASRRRDSGNTIYF. Complete variable domain (other parts from reference TRBV2 and TRBJ1-3): EPEVTQTPSHQVTQMGQEVILRCVPISNHLYFYWYRQILGQKVEFLVSFYNNEISEKSEIFDDQFSVERPDGSNFTLKIRSTKLEDSAMYFCASRRRDSGNTIYFGEGSWLTVV.

This chain connects TRBV4-3 to TRBJ1-2; possibly TRBD1 for D (6 bases). CDR3 length equals 15 residues. V dropped 3 bases and J dropped 8 bases, with 19 bases sitting between them. Looked up from germline, CDR1 is LGHNA and CDR2 is YSLEER. CDR3 region: CASSQDRSGTWGYTF. Here the CDR3 DNA reads TGCGCCAGCAGCCAGGATCGATCGGGGACATGGGGCTACACCTTC.

The chain recombines TRBV10-3 with TRBJ2-3; 7 nucleotides align to TRBD1. The germline CDR1 and CDR2 sequences are ENHRY and SYGVKD. V trimming: 3 bases; J trimming: 5 bases; junction bases outside the gene matches: 2. The CDR3 consists of 13 residues. DNA for the CDR3: TGTGCCATCAGTGAACAGGGGCGAGATACGCAGTATTTT. Translated: CAISEQGRDTQYF.

This rearrangement joins TRBV29-1 to TRBJ1-2; TRBD1 aligns across 9 bases. J lost 4 bases, V lost 5 bases, and 8 bases had no gene match. CDR3 length: 14 amino acids. In germline, CDR1 is SQVTM, CDR2 ANQGSEA. CDR3 nucleotides: TGCAGCGTTTCCCGGGACAGGGCAGGCTATGGCTACACCTTC. Amino acids: CSVSRDRAGYGYTF.

This clone is a singleton in its sample. The CDR3: CASSLAGSYEQYF. In DNA form, the CDR3 reads TGCGCCAGCAGCTTGGCAGGCTCCTACGAGCAGTACTTC. This chain uses TRBV5-1 with TRBJ2-7; D not resolved. This CDR3 is built from 13 residues. The germline V gene has CDR1 SGHRS and CDR2 YFSETQ. The ends were cut back, 0 bases at V and 0 bases at J, with 4 bases in the middle.

There are a few counts of this clone. V gene TRBV6-6 combines with J gene TRBJ1-1, with D uncertain. Germline V gene data show CDR1 as MNHNY and CDR2 as SVGAGI (reference sequence). The CDR3 is 12 amino acids. Trimming took 2 bases from V and 11 from J, leaving 12 bases between them. This chain's CDR3 is CASSYLAGGAFF. CDR3 coding DNA: TGTGCCAGCAGTTACCTGGCAGGCGGGGCTTTCTTT.

This sequence joins TRBV6-5 and TRBJ2-7; weak D call: TRBD2 (5 bases). Germline loops: CDR1 MNHEY, CDR2 SVGAGI. This CDR3 has 15 amino acids. V was cut by 5 bases and J by 4 bases, with 18 bases left in between. As DNA, the CDR3 is TGTGCCAGCAGTACAATTCGGACTGGATCTTACGAGCAGTACTTC. Translation: CASSTIRTGSYEQYF.

The chain's CDR3 is CASSPQNKETQYF. The DNA of the CDR3 is TGTGCCAGCTCACCACAAAATAAAGAGACCCAGTACTTC. This rearrangement joins TRBV18 to TRBJ2-5, with D uncertain. Deletions cut 1 base from V and 3 bases from J, with 6 bases between. This CDR3 has 13 amino acids. Germline loops: CDR1 KGHSH, CDR2 LQKENI.

The gene calls are TRBV6-1 and TRBJ1-1; TRBD1 aligns across 8 bases. The germline V gene has CDR1 MNHNS and CDR2 SASEGT. The J segment lost 4 bases and the V segment lost 1 base, leaving 5 bases of the junction unmatched. The CDR3 sequence is 15 residues long. DNA for the CDR3: TGTGCCAGCAGTGAAGGGACAGGGATTCGCACTGAAGCTTTCTTT. Translation: CASSEGTGIRTEAFF.

The chain employs TRBV6-4 and TRBJ2-2; 9 bases line up with TRBD2. Looked up from germline, CDR1 is MRHNA and CDR2 is SNTAGT. Trimming removed 6 bases from V and 4 bases from J; junction bases left unmatched: 9. This CDR3 is 16 amino acids long. DNA of the CDR3: TGTGCCAGCAGCCATATTAGCGGGAGTGGCACCGGGGAGCTGTTTTTT. Translated: CASSHISGSGTGELFF.

CDR3 nucleotides: TGTGCCAGCAGTCCTCGGACGGGGTTGGACTATGGCTACACCTTC. This codes for CASSPRTGLDYGYTF. The rearrangement uses TRBV28 and TRBJ1-2; D is unclear. The ends were cut back, 5 bases at V and 3 bases at J, with 16 bases in the middle. The CDR3 is 15 residues long. The germline V gene encodes CDR1 MDHEN and CDR2 SYDVKM.

The chain is built from TRBV24-1 and TRBJ2-1; a weak D match, TRBD2 (6 bases). V dropped 9 bases and J dropped 8 bases, with 10 bases sitting between them. This CDR3 is 11 amino acids long. The V gene's germline CDR1 is KGHDR and CDR2 SFDVKD. This CDR3 reads CATQRRDEQFF. The DNA for the CDR3 is TGTGCCACCCAGAGGAGGGATGAGCAGTTCTTC.

As regards this clone: This sample includes further DNA sequences coding for the same CDR3. This chain uses TRBV5-5 with TRBJ2-3; no definite D call. V gave up 4 bases and J gave up 4 bases, with 7 bases separating them. This CDR3 contains 12 residues. The germline V gene encodes CDR1 SGHKS and CDR2 YYEKEE (reference sequence). CDR3 sequence (DNA): TGTGCCAGCAGCATCTTAGCAGATACGCAGTATTTT. Protein product: CASSILADTQYF.

The rearrangement links TRBV19 to TRBJ2-3; TRBD2 aligns across 13 bases. Losses at the gene ends were 5 bases for V and 4 bases for J; bases not matched to a gene: 9. CDR3 length: 17 residues. From germline, CDR1 is LNHDA and CDR2 SQIVND (reference sequence). CDR3 loop: CASSARTSGSPSDTQYF. In DNA form, the CDR3 reads TGTGCCAGTAGTGCACGGACTAGCGGGAGTCCCTCAGATACGCAGTATTTT.

This clone was found once. The chain couples TRBV11-2 to TRBJ2-3; the match to TRBD2 covers 10 bases. The V gene end was trimmed by 4 bases and the J gene end by 0 bases; junction bases not matched to a gene: 10. Germline V gene sequence: CDR1 SGHAT, CDR2 FQNNGV. CDR3 size: 18 residues. The CDR3 DNA reads TGTGCCAGCAGCTCCCTTTCGGTAGCGGGGGGAAGCACAGATACGCAGTATTTT. Translation: CASSSLSVAGGSTDTQYF.

V usage is TRBV5-5 and J usage is TRBJ1-1, with 7 bases matching TRBD1. CDR3 length: 14 amino acids. V lost 2 bases, J lost 6 bases, and 7 bases stayed unmatched. Germline-derived CDR1 and CDR2 are SGHKS and YYEKEE (reference sequence). This CDR3 is CASSLLTGAPEAFF. CDR3 in DNA: TGTGCCAGCAGCTTACTCACAGGGGCGCCTGAAGCTTTCTTT.

The chain has TRBV4-2 and TRBJ1-5; 7 positions agree with TRBD1. V trimming: 3 bases; J trimming: 1 base; junction bases outside the gene matches: 6. Germline V gene data show CDR1 as LGHNA and CDR2 as YNFKEQ. The CDR3 has 16 amino acids. The CDR3 sequence is CASSQTGLGSNQPQHF. CDR3 nucleotide sequence: TGTGCCAGCAGCCAGACAGGGCTGGGGAGCAATCAGCCCCAGCATTTT.

The chain employs TRBV9 and TRBJ2-7; D gene uncertain. The CDR3 is made up of 14 amino acids. V lost 0 bases, J lost 2 bases, and 9 bases lay in between. Germline V CDR1 and CDR2: SGDLS, YYNGEE. The CDR3 DNA is TGTGCCAGCAGCGTAGACCCGGAGCCCTACGAGCAGTACTTC. Translated: CASSVDPEPYEQYF.

The chain recombines TRBV18 with TRBJ2-1; TRBD2 aligns across 9 bases. After removal of 3 bases from V and 3 bases from J, the junction contained 3 bases not matched to a gene. CDR3 length equals 15 residues. CDR1 KGHSH and CDR2 LQKENI come from the germline V gene. In nucleotides, the CDR3 is TGTGCCAGCTCACCGAGGACTAGCGTCTACAATGAGCAGTTCTTC. Translated, it gives CASSPRTSVYNEQFF.

This clone was seen many times. The V call is TRBV11-3, the J call TRBJ2-7; D perhaps matches TRBD2 (6 bases). Germline V gene data show CDR1 as SGHNT and CDR2 as YENEEA. This CDR3 has 14 amino acids. V gave up 4 bases and J gave up 4 bases, with 14 bases separating them. The CDR3 sequence is CASSSRDLPYEQYF. The DNA for the CDR3 is TGTGCCAGCAGCTCCCGGGACTTACCTTACGAGCAGTACTTC.

J is TRBJ1-2 and V is TRBV7-9, with 12 positions matching TRBD1. The CDR3 runs to 15 residues. Germline V gene sequence: CDR1 SEHNR, CDR2 FQNEAQ (reference sequence). J was trimmed by 6 bases and V by 2 bases; bases with no gene match: 4. The CDR3 DNA follows: TGTGCCAGCAGCTTAAGGGACAGGGGGCTCCATGGCTACACCTTC. Amino acids: CASSLRDRGLHGYTF. Complete variable domain (other parts from reference TRBV7-9 and TRBJ1-2): DTGVSQNPRHKITKRGQNVTFRCDPISEHNRLYWYRQTLGQGPEFLTYFQNEAQLEKSRLLSDRFSAERPKGSFSTLEIQRTEQGDSAMYLCASSLRDRGLHGYTFGSGTRLTVV.